The T cell receptor beta chain described here comes from a study of T cell repertoires in aging, cancer and after chemotherapy. Study as a whole: Patients with chronic lymphocytic leukemia were sampled before and after fludarabine- or bendamustine-based chemotherapy.

This CDR3 is 13 amino acids long. The germline gives CDR1 SGHDN, CDR2 FVKESK. Trimming left V 4 bases short and J 4 bases short, with 7 bases between. This clonotype was seen only once. TRB rearrangements spanning V, D and J were amplified using mixed TRB-A/B primers. TCRdb called the multiplex PCR reads again in MiXCR, with one record for every CDR3 protein. Among 10,000 to 15,000 distinct CDR3 sequences, around 30% were seen once, and the ten largest hold about 9.9%. The template was genomic DNA from peripheral blood, not RNA. This TCR was recovered from a human donor with a blood cancer. The chain combines TRBV14 with TRBJ1-4; D call uncertain. The sequencing sample was made of blood. The CDR3 nucleotides are TGTGCCAGCAGCCTCCTGCTTAATGAAAAACTGTTTTTT. Translation: CASSLLLNEKLFF.